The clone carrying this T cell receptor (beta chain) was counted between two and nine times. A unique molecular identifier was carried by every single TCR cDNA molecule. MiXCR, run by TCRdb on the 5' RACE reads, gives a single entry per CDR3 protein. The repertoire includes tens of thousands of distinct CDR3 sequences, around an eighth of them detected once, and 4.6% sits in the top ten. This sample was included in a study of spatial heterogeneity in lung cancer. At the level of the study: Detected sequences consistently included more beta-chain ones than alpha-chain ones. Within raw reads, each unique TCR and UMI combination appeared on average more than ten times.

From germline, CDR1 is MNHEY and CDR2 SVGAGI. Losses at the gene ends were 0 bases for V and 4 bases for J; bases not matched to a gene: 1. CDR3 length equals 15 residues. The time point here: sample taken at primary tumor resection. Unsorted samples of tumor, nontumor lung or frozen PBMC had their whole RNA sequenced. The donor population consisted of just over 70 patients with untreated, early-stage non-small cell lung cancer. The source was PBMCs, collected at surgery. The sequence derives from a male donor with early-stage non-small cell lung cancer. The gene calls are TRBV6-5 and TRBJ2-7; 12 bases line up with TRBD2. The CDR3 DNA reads TGTGCCAGCAGTTACTCCGGACTAGCGGGATACGAGCAGTACTTC. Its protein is CASSYSGLAGYEQYF.